This T cell receptor (beta chain) was profiled in a study of blood T cell repertoires in COVID-19. Across the study: The cDNA or gDNA used as material had been derived from T cells, B-cell-depleted T cells, or PBMCs.

V was trimmed by 4 bases and J by 4 bases, leaving 11 bases between them. The CDR3 length is 14 residues. Germline V gene data show CDR1 as SGHTA and CDR2 as FQGNSA. TCRdb's table, derived via immunoSEQ multiplex PCR, lists solely in-frame clones and lacks some. Here the sample spans 150,000 to 200,000 clones, approximately 87% being singletons. The sequenced material came from peripheral blood. The rearrangement uses TRBV7-2 and TRBJ1-5, with TRBD1 as a possible D gene (6 bases). The receptor was derived from a woman aged 55-75 years with COVID-19, enrolled during active disease. The DNA of the CDR3 is TGTGCCAGCAGCTCGGGACAATTTAATCAGCCCCAGCATTTT. It specifies CASSSGQFNQPQHF.